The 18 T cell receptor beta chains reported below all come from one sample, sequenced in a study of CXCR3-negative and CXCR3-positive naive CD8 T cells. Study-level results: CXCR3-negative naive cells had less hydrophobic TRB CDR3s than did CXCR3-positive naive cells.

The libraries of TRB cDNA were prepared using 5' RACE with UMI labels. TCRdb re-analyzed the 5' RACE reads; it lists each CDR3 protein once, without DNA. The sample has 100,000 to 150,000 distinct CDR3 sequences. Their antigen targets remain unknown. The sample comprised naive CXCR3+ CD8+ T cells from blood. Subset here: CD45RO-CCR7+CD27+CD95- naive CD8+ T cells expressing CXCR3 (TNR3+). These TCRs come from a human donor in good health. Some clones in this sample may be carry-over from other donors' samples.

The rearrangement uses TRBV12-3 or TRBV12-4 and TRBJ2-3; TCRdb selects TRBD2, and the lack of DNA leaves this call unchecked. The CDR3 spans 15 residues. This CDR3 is CASSGTSRSTDTQYF.

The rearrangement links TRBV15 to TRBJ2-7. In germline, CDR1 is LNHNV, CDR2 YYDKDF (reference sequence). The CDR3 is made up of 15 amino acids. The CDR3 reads CATSRVGVRAYEQYF.

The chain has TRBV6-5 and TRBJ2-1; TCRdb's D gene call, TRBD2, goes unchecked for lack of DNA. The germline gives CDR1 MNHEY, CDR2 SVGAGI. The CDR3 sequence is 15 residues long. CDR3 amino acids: CASRPTSGGENEQFF.

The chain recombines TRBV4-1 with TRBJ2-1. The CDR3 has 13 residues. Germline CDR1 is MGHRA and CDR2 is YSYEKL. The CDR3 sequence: CASSQEGHNEQFF.

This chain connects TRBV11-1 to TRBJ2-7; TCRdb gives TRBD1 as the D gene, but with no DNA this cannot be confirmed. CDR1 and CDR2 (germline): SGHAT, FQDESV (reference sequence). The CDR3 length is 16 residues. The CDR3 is CASSLVAGQVTYEQYF.

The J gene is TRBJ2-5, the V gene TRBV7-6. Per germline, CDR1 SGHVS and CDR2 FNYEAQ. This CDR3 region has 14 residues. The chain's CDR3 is CASSPLTAGETQYF. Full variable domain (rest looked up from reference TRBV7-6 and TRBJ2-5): GAGVSQSPRYKVTKRGQDVALRCDPISGHVSLYWYRQALGQGPEFLTYFNYEAQQDKSGLPNDRFSAERPEGSISTLTIQRTEQRDSAMYRCASSPLTAGETQYFGPGTRLLVL.

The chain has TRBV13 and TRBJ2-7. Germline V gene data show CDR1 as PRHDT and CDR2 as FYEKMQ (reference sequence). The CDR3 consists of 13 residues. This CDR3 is CASSYENSYEQYF. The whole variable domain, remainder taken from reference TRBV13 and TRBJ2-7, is AAGVIQSPRHLIKEKRETATLKCYPIPRHDTVYWYQQGPGQDPQFLISFYEKMQSDKGSIPDRFSAQQFSDYHSELNMSSLELGDSALYFCASSYENSYEQYFGPGTRLTVT.

The CDR3 region is CSVTGTGSGTQYF. The V and J genes are TRBV29-1 and TRBJ2-5; TCRdb gives TRBD1 as the D gene, but with no DNA this cannot be confirmed. The germline V gene encodes CDR1 SQVTM and CDR2 ANQGSEA. This CDR3 comprises 13 residues.

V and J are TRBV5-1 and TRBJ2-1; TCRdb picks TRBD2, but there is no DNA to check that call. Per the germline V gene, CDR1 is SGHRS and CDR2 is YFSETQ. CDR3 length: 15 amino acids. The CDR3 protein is CASSLEDSPYNEQFF.

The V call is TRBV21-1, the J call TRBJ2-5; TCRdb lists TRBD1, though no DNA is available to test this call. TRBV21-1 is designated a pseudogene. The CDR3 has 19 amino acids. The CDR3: CASSKVVTGKHTFQETQYF.

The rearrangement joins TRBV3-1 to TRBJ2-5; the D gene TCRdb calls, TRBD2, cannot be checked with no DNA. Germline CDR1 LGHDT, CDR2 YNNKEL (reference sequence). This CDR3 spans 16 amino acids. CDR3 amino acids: CASSQGDRTYQETQYF.

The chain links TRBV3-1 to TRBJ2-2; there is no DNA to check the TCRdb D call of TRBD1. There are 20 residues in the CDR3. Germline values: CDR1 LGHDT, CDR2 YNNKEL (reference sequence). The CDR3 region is CASSQDVGGEDPRESGELFF.

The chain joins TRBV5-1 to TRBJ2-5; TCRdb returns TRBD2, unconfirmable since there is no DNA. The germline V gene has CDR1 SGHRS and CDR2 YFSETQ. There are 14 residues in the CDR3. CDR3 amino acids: CASSLRGGEETQYF.

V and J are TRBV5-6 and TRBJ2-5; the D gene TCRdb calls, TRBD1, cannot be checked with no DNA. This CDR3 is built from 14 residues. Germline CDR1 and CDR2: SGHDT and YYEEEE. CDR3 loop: CASSLRQGRETQYF.

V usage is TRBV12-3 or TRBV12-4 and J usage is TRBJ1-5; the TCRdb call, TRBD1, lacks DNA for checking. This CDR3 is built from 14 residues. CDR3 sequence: CANSLSPGVQPQHF.

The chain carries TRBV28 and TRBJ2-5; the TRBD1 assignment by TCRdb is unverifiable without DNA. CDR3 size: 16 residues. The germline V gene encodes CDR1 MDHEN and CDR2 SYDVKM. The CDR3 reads CASSPRTGRWQETQYF.

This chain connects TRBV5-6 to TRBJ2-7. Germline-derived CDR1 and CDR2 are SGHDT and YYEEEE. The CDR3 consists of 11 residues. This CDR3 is CVSSSMIEQYF.

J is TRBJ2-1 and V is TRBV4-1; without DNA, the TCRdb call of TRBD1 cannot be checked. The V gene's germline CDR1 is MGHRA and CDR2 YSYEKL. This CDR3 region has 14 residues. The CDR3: CASSQGQGSNEQFF.